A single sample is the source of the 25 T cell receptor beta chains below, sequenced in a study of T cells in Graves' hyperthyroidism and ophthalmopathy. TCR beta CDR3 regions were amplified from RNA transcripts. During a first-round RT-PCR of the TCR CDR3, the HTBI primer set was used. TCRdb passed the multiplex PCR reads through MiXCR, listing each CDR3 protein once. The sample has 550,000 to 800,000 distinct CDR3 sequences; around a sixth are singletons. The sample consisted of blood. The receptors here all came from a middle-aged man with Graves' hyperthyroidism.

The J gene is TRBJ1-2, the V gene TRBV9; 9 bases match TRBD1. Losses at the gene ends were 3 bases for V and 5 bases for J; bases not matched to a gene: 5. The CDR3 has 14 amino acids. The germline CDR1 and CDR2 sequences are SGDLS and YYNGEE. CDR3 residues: CASSAQTGGYGYTF. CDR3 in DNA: TGTGCCAGCAGCGCTCAGACAGGGGGGTATGGCTACACCTTC.

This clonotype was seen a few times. This chain's CDR3 is CASSRDRGKGNEQFF. CDR3 coding DNA: TGTGCCAGCAGCCGGGACAGGGGAAAAGGAAATGAGCAGTTCTTC. The J gene is TRBJ2-1, the V gene TRBV14; 10 bases fit TRBD1. The CDR3 is 15 residues long. From germline, CDR1 is SGHDN and CDR2 FVKESK. V shed 4 bases, J shed 7 bases, and the junction held 7 bases outside the gene matches.

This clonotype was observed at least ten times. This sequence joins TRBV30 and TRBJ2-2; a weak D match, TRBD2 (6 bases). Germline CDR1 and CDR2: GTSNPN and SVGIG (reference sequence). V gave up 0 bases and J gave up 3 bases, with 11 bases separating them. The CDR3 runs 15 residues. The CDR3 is CAWSVLGSDTGELFF. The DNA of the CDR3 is TGTGCCTGGAGTGTACTCGGGAGCGACACCGGGGAGCTGTTTTTT. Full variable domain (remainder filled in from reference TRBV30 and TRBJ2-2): SQTIHQWPATLVQPVGSPLSLECTVEGTSNPNLYWYRQAAGRGLQLLFYSVGIGQISSEVPQNLSASRPQDRQFILSSKKLLLSDSGFYLCAWSVLGSDTGELFFGEGSRLTVL.

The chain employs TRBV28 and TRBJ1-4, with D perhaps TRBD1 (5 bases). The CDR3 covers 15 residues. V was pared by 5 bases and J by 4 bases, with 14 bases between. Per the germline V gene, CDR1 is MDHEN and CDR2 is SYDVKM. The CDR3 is CASSPPQGSNEKLFF. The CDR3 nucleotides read TGTGCCAGCAGTCCTCCGCAGGGCAGTAATGAAAAACTGTTTTTT.

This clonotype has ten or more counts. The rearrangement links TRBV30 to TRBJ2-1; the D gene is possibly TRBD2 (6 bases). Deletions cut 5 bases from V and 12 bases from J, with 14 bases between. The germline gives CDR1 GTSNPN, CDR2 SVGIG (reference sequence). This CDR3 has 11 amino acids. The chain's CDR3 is CAWGGGGRQFF. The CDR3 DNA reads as TGTGCCTGGGGTGGGGGAGGCAGGCAGTTCTTC.

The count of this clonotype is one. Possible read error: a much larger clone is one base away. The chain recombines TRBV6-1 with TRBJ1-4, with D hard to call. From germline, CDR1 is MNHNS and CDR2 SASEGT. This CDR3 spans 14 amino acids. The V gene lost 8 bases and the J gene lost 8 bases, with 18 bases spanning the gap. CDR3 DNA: TGTGCCAGCGGATCGAAGGGCCGGAGGGAAAAACTGTTTTTT. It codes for CASGSKGRREKLFF.

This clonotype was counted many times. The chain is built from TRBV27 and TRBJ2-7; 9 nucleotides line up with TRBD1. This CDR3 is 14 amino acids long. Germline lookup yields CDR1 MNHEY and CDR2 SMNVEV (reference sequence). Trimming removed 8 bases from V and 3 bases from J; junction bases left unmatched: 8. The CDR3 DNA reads TGTGCCAGCGCAGACCGGGACAGGGACTACGAGCAGTACTTC. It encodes CASADRDRDYEQYF.

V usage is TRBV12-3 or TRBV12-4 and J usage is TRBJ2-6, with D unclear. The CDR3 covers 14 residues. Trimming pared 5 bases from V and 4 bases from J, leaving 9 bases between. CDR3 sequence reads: CASSPNGGANVLTF. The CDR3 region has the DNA TGTGCCAGCAGTCCCAATGGGGGGGCCAACGTCCTGACTTTC.

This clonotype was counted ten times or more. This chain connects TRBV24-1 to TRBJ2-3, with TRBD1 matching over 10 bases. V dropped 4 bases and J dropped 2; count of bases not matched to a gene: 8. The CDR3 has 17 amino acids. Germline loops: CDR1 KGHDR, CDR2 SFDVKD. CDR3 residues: CATSDPTGTGDTDTQYF. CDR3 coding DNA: TGTGCCACCAGTGACCCGACCGGGACAGGGGACACAGATACGCAGTATTTT.

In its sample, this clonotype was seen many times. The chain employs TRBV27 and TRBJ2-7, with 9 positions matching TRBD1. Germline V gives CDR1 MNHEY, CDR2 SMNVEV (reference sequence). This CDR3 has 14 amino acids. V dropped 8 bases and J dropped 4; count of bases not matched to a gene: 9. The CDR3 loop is CASAGGDREYEQYF. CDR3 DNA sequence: TGTGCCAGCGCCGGTGGGGACAGGGAGTACGAGCAGTACTTC.

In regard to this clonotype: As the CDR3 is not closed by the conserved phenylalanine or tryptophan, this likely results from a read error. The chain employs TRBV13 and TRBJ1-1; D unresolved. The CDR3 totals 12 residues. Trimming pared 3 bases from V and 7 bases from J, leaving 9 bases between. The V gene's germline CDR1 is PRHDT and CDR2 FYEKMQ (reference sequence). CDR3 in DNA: TGTGCCAGCAGCTTCCTGGACGGTGAAGCTTTCCTT. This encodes CASSFLDGEAFL.

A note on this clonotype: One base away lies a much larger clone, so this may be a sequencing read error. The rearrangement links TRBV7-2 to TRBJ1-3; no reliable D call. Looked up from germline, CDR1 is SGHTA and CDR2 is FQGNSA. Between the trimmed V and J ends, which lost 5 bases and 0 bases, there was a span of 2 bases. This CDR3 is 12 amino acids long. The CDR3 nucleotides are TGTGCCAGCAGCCACTCTGGAAACACCATATATTTT. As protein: CASSHSGNTIYF.

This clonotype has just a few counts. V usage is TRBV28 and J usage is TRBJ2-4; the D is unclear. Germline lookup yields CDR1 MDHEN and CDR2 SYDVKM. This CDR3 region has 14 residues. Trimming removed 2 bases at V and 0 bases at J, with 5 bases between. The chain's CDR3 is CASSLEVAKNIQYF. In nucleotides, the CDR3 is TGTGCCAGCAGTTTAGAAGTAGCCAAAAACATTCAGTACTTC.

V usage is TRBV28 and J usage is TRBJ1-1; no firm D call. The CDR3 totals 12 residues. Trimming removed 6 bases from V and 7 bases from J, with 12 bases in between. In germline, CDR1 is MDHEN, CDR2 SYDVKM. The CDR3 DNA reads TGTGCCAGCAGGCAATCAGGAAATGAAGCTTTCTTT. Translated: CASRQSGNEAFF.

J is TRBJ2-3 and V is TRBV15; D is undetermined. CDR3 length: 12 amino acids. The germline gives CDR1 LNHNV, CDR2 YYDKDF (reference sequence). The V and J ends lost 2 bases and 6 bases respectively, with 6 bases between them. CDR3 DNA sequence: TGTGCCACCAGCAGACATACCGATACGCAGTATTTT. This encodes CATSRHTDTQYF. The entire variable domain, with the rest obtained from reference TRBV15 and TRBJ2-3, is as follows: DAMVIQNPRYQVTQFGKPVTLSCSQTLNHNVMYWYQQKSSQAPKLLFHYYDKDFNNEADTPDNFQSRRPNTSFCFLDIRSPGLGDTAMYLCATSRHTDTQYFGPGTRLTVL.

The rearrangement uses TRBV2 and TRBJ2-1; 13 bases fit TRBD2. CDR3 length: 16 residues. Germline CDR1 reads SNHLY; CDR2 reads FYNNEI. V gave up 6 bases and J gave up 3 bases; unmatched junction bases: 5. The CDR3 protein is CASRGTSGTLYNEQFF. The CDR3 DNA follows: TGTGCCAGCAGGGGGACTAGCGGGACCCTCTACAATGAGCAGTTCTTC.

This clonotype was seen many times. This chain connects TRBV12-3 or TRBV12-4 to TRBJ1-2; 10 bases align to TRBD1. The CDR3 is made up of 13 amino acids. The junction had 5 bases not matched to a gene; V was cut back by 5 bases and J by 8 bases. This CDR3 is CASSTDRGSGYTF. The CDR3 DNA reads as TGTGCCAGCAGTACGGACAGGGGGAGCGGCTACACCTTC.

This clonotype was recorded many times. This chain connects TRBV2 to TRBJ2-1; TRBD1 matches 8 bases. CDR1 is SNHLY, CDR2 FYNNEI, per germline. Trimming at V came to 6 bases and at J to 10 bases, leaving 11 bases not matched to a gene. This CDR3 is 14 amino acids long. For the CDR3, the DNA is TGTGCCAGCAGGGGACAGGAGGGTTTTAGGGAGCAGTTCTTC. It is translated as CASRGQEGFREQFF.

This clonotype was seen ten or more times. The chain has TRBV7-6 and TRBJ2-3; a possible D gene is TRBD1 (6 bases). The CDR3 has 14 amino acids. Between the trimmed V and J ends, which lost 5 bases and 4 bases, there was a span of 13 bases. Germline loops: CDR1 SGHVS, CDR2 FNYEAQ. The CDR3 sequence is CASSPKQGSDTQYF. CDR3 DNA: TGTGCCAGCAGCCCAAAACAGGGATCAGATACGCAGTATTTT.

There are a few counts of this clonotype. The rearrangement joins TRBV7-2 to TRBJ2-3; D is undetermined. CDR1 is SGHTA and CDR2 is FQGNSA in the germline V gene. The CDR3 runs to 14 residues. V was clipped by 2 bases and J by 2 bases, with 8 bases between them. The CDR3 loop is CASSLRQYTDTQYF. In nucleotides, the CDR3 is TGTGCCAGCAGCTTAAGGCAGTACACAGATACGCAGTATTTT.

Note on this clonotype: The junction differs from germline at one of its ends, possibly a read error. The CDR3 protein is CASSIWSSGANVLAF. The DNA for the CDR3 is TGTGCCAGTAGTATCTGGAGTTCTGGGGCCAACGTCCTGGCTTTC. The chain carries TRBV19 and TRBJ2-6; D perhaps matches TRBD1 (5 bases). Germline assignment: CDR1 LNHDA and CDR2 SQIVND (reference sequence). The CDR3 is 15 residues long. The full variable domain, its missing parts supplied by reference TRBV19 and TRBJ2-6, is DGGITQSPKYLFRKEGQNVTLSCEQNLNHDAMYWYRQDPGQGLRLIYYSQIVNDFQKGDIAEGYSVSREKKESFPLTVTSAQKNPTAFYLCASSIWSSGANVLAFGAGSRLTVL.

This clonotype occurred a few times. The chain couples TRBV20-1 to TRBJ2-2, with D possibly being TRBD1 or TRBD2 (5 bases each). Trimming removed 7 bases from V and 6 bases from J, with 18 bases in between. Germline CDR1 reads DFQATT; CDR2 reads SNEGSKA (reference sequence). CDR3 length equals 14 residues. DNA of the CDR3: TGCAGTGTAGGCGAGGGGAGTCCCCCCGGGGAGCTGTTTTTT. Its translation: CSVGEGSPPGELFF.

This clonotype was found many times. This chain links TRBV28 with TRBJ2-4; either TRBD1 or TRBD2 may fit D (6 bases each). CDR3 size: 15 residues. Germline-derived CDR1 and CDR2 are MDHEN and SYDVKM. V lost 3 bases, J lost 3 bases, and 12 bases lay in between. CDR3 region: CASSLGGADKNIQYF. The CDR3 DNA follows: TGTGCCAGCAGTTTGGGGGGCGCGGACAAAAACATTCAGTACTTC.

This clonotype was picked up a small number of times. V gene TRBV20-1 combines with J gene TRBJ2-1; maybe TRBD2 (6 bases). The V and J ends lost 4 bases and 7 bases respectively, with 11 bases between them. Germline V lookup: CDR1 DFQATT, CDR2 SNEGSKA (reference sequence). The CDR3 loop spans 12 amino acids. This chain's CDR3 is CSATGGGNEQFF. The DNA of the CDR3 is TGCAGTGCTACCGGAGGAGGGAATGAGCAGTTCTTC.

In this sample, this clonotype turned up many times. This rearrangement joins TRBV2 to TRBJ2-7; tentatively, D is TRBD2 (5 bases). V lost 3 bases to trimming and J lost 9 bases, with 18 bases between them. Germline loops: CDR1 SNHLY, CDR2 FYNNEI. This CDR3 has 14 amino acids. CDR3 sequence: CASSEGEGNTRQYF. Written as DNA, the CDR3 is TGTGCCAGCAGTGAGGGAGAGGGTAATACTAGGCAGTACTTC.